Listed below are T cell receptor beta chains from one sample, sequenced in a study of cytomegalovirus exposure and HLA in healthy donors. Using immunoSEQ multiplex PCR, the repertoire was profiled, and TCRdb retains in-frame clones only, with some absent. This table has about 19,000 clones, about four fifths appearing once. Sample: PBMCs. The receptors here all came from a human donor in good health. Both conserved end residues are part of each CDR3. A D gene is named only where the DNA matches it firmly. Part of the rows lack a size; the others show once, few, many or a class for expanded clones.

TRBD1,TRBV28,-,TRBJ1-4,TGTGCCAGCAGTTTAACCGGCAGGGGGGAGCGAAAACTGTTTTTT,CASSLTGRGERKLFF
-,TRBV6-5,few,TRBJ1-1,TGTGCCAGCAGCCTCGGGGGGATGAACACTGAAGCTTTCTTT,CASSLGGMNTEAFF
-,TRBV11-2,once,TRBJ2-5,TGTGCCAGCAGCCCCGGAGCGGGCCGAGAGACCCAGTACTTC,CASSPGAGRETQYF
-,TRBV4-1,-,TRBJ1-2,TGCGCCAGCAGCCAAGAGATAACACGGGGGTTCTATGGCTACACCTTC,CASSQEITRGFYGYTF
TRBD1,TRBV4-1,-,TRBJ1-2,TGCGCCAGCAAGGAGCAACAGGGGCTCAATAACTATGGCTACACCTTC,CASKEQQGLNNYGYTF
-,TRBV7-7,-,TRBJ2-3,TGTGCCAGCAGCCAAGGACTTAGAGATACGCAGTATTTT,CASSQGLRDTQYF
TRBD2,TRBV19,-,TRBJ2-2,TGTGCCAGTAGTAGGGGACTAGCGGGGGGCCTACCGACCGGGGAGCTGTTTTTT,CASSRGLAGGLPTGELFF
-,TRBV30,-,TRBJ1-1,TGTGCCTGGATGCGGGACGCTTCGACTGAAGCTTTCTTT,CAWMRDASTEAFF
-,TRBV5-1,few,TRBJ1-1,TGCGCCAGCAGCTGGAATCTAGACGTTAAGGCTGAAGCTTTCTTT,CASSWNLDVKAEAFF
-,TRBV4-1,-,TRBJ2-3,TGCGCCAGCAGCCACTTTCTGGGCCGGGACTCCCCTTTTACGCAGTATTTT,CASSHFLGRDSPFTQYF
TRBD2,TRBV6-4,-,TRBJ2-1,TGTGCCAGCAGTGACGGGAGCGGGAGCAATGAGCAGTTCTTC,CASSDGSGSNEQFF
-,TRBV4-2,-,TRBJ1-2,TGTGCCAGCAGCCCTGGGTGGGGCGGCTATGGCTACACCTTC,CASSPGWGGYGYTF
TRBD1,TRBV18,-,TRBJ1-6,TGTGCCAGCTCTCCGGGACAGGGAAATTCACCCCTCCACTTT,CASSPGQGNSPLHF
TRBD2,TRBV5-1,-,TRBJ2-5,TGCGCCAGCAGCTCTGGGACTAGCAGGCAAGAGACCCAGTACTTC,CASSSGTSRQETQYF
TRBD1,TRBV28,-,TRBJ1-5,TGTGCCAGCACCGGGGGGCAGGGGGCGCGGGGCAATCAGCCCCAGCATTTT,CASTGGQGARGNQPQHF
-,TRBV6-6,-,TRBJ2-3,TGTGCCAGCAGTTACTCCGCGACAGATACGCAGTATTTT,CASSYSATDTQYF
-,TRBV6-1,-,TRBJ1-1,TGTGCCAGCAGTGAGCGGGATACTGAAGCTTTCTTT,CASSERDTEAFF
TRBD2,TRBV9,-,TRBJ2-1,TGTGCCAGCAGCGTACGGGGGGATGAGCAGTTCTTC,CASSVRGDEQFF
-,TRBV11-3,once,TRBJ2-5,TGTGCCAGCAGCTTATATTCGGGGGAGACCCAGTACTTC,CASSLYSGETQYF
TRBD1,TRBV7-9,-,TRBJ1-2,TGTGCCAGCAGCCTGGCAGGACAGGGGGTTTATGGCTACACCTTC,CASSLAGQGVYGYTF
TRBD1,TRBV18,-,TRBJ1-2,TGTGCCAGCTCCCCGGGACAGGGACTCTATGGCTACACCTTC,CASSPGQGLYGYTF
TRBD1,TRBV6-1,-,TRBJ2-5,TGTGCCAGCACACCAAGCCGGACAGGCTGGGAGACCCAGTACTTC,CASTPSRTGWETQYF
TRBD1,TRBV9,-,TRBJ1-1,TGTGCCAGCAGCGCGACCTCGACAGGGTTGAACACTGAAGCTTTCTTT,CASSATSTGLNTEAFF
TRBD2,TRBV5-1,-,TRBJ2-1,TGCGCCAGCAGCTTATGGACAGATACTAGCGGGAGGGCCATGGATGAGCAGTTCTTC,CASSLWTDTSGRAMDEQFF
TRBD1,TRBV5-1,once,TRBJ2-7,TGCGCCAGCAGCAACTATCTGGACAGGGATCGATACGAGCAGTACTTC,CASSNYLDRDRYEQYF
-,TRBV5-5,-,TRBJ1-2,TGTGCCAGCAGCACCACAGAGTCCTATGGCTACACCTTC,CASSTTESYGYTF
TRBD2,TRBV4-2,-,TRBJ2-7,TGTGCCAGCAGCCAACTTCGGACTAGCGGTTACGAGCAGTACTTC,CASSQLRTSGYEQYF
-,TRBV9,-,TRBJ2-5,TGTGCCAGCAGCGTAGTAGGGAGTGGAGAGCAGTACTTC,CASSVVGSGEQYF
TRBD2,TRBV10-2,-,TRBJ2-1,TGCGCCAGCAGGGGAGCGGGAGATTACTACAATGAGCAGTTCTTC,CASRGAGDYYNEQFF
-,TRBV15,-,TRBJ1-3,TGTGCCACCCGCCCCGGGAACGGAAACACCATATATTTT,CATRPGNGNTIYF
-,TRBV6-4,-,TRBJ2-1,TGTGCCAGCAGTCCAGAGGAATACAATGAGCAGTTCTTC,CASSPEEYNEQFF
TRBD1,TRBV4-3,-,TRBJ2-1,TGCGCCAGCAGCCAGCGACCGGGACAGGGGTTTAGTGAGCAGTTCTTC,CASSQRPGQGFSEQFF
TRBD2,TRBV5-4,-,TRBJ2-1,TGTGCCAGCAGCTCGGGGGGGTATAGGGGGAGGTTCTTC,CASSSGGYRGRFF
-,TRBV5-4,-,TRBJ2-2,TGTGCCAGCAGCGAAGCGGGCCTAGCCACCGGGGAGCTGTTTTTT,CASSEAGLATGELFF
TRBD1,TRBV11-2,-,TRBJ1-5,TGTGCCAGCAGCCCTACAGGGGGTACGAATCAGCCCCAGCATTTT,CASSPTGGTNQPQHF
TRBD2,TRBV18,once,TRBJ2-1,TGTGCCAGCTCACCAACTAGCGGGGTAACGAGCTCCTACAATGAGCAGTTCTTC,CASSPTSGVTSSYNEQFF
TRBD2,TRBV6-1,-,TRBJ2-7,TGTGCCACCCGGGGACTAGCGGTTGCCTACGAGCAGTACTTC,CATRGLAVAYEQYF
TRBD2,TRBV27,-,TRBJ2-7,TGTGCCAGCAGTTTGGGGCTCCCGGGACTAGCGAGAACTTACGAGCAGTACTTC,CASSLGLPGLARTYEQYF
-,TRBV4-1,-,TRBJ2-7,TGCGCCAGCAGCCGCGGGGACAGTGCCTACGAGCAGTACTTC,CASSRGDSAYEQYF
-,TRBV29-1,once,TRBJ2-3,TGCAGCGTTGGGCGGGCCAACACAGATACGCAGTATTTT,CSVGRANTDTQYF
-,TRBV5-6,-,TRBJ1-2,TGTGCCAGCAGCCCTGGGTGGGGCGGCTATGGCTACACCTTC,CASSPGWGGYGYTF